This entry lists 20 T cell receptor beta chains sequenced from one sample in a study of PD-1 blockade in classical Hodgkin lymphoma. Here immunoSEQ multiplex PCR was the method, and the copy in TCRdb shows in-frame clones only, minus some. This sample carries around 37,000 clones, about 90% of them seen once, and the ten largest clones take 0.3%. Time point: cycle 4 day 1 (C4D1), after around six weeks of nivolumab. Relapses following autologous stem cell transplantation were seen in all patients, with brentuximab vedotin exposure varying. Purified CD4+ T cells were obtained from thawed PBMCs through magnetic negative selection. The material sequenced was CD4+ T cells from blood, taken before the fourth cycle of nivolumab. All receptors come from a human donor with classical Hodgkin lymphoma.

This chain connects TRBV9 to TRBJ1-1; D not certain. Trimming stripped 1 base from V and 8 bases from J, with 15 bases between. The germline gives CDR1 SGDLS, CDR2 YYNGEE. The CDR3 contains 14 residues. CDR3 region: CASSVTGRAREAFF. DNA for the CDR3: TGTGCCAGCAGCGTAACGGGAAGGGCTCGAGAAGCTTTCTTT.

The chain links TRBV6-7 to TRBJ2-1, with D perhaps TRBD1 (5 bases). TRBV6-7 is filed as an ORF, its function uncertain. Trimming removed 0 bases from V and 5 bases from J, with 8 bases in between. The CDR3 extends over 14 amino acids. The CDR3 protein is CASSYSGRDNEQFF. For the CDR3, the DNA is TGTGCCAGCAGTTACTCAGGCAGGGACAATGAGCAGTTCTTC.

V is TRBV4-2 and J is TRBJ2-7; 11 bases line up with TRBD2. The CDR3 consists of 17 residues. J gave up 2 bases and V 0 bases, and 6 bases lay outside the gene matches. The germline gives CDR1 LGHNA, CDR2 YNFKEQ. The DNA for the CDR3 is TGTGCCAGCAGCCAAGATGAAACTAGCGGGAGAGCCTACGAGCAGTACTTC. Protein sequence: CASSQDETSGRAYEQYF.

The rearrangement links TRBV11-3 to TRBJ2-1, with TRBD2 as a possible D gene (5 bases). V was clipped by 2 bases and J by 0 bases, with 8 bases between them. CDR3 length: 15 amino acids. Germline V CDR1 and CDR2: SGHNT, YENEEA. The DNA for the CDR3 is TGTGCCAGCAGCTTAAGAAGCGGCTCCTACAATGAGCAGTTCTTC. Amino acid sequence: CASSLRSGSYNEQFF.

The rearrangement uses TRBV4-1 and TRBJ1-2; D possibly corresponds to TRBD1 (5 bases). Per germline, CDR1 MGHRA and CDR2 YSYEKL. Trimming shortened V by 4 bases and J by 8 bases, and 20 bases separated the two germline ends. The CDR3 extends over 15 amino acids. As DNA, the CDR3 is TGCGCCAGCAGCCCTCAGGGTCTGTCCCTCGGGGGCTACACCTTC. It encodes CASSPQGLSLGGYTF.

This chain links TRBV25-1 with TRBJ1-6; a weak D match, TRBD1 (6 bases). The CDR3 has 13 residues. V lost 1 base to trimming and J lost 11 bases, with 9 bases between them. Looked up from germline, CDR1 is MGHDK and CDR2 is SYGVNS. The CDR3 DNA follows: TGTGCCAGCAGTGAATCAGGACAGACACCCCTCCACTTT. It codes for CASSESGQTPLHF.

The chain joins TRBV29-1 to TRBJ2-7; 8 bases map to TRBD1. CDR3 length equals 15 residues. From germline, CDR1 is SQVTM and CDR2 ANQGSEA. With V trimmed by 6 bases and J by 0 bases, 10 bases remained unmatched. DNA of the CDR3: TGCAGCGTCGATGGACAGGGCCCCAGCTCCTACGAGCAGTACTTC. This sequence encodes CSVDGQGPSSYEQYF.

The rearrangement links TRBV10-2 to TRBJ2-3, with D perhaps TRBD2 (6 bases). CDR3 length: 13 residues. V lost 0 bases and J 11 bases, leaving 12 bases between the germline ends. Germline lookup yields CDR1 WSHSY and CDR2 SAAADI. In DNA form, the CDR3 reads TGCGCCAGCAGTGAGTCGAGGGACTCCCAGCAGTATTTT. Translating gives CASSESRDSQQYF.

The V and J genes are TRBV7-2 and TRBJ2-1, with a weak D call TRBD2 (5 bases). Trimming stripped 4 bases from V and 7 bases from J, with 11 bases between. The germline gives CDR1 SGHTA, CDR2 FQGNSA. This CDR3 region has 13 residues. The CDR3 DNA is TGTGCCAGCAGCTCCGGCCGCGGGAATGAGCAGTTCTTC. Translation: CASSSGRGNEQFF.

The chain is built from TRBV28 and TRBJ2-7; D might be TRBD1 (6 bases). Trimming took 6 bases from V and 2 from J, leaving 14 bases between them. The CDR3 has 14 residues. Germline assignment: CDR1 MDHEN and CDR2 SYDVKM. The CDR3 here is CASSSGTYPYEQYF. Here the CDR3 DNA reads TGTGCCAGCAGCTCCGGGACATATCCCTACGAGCAGTACTTC.

The chain employs TRBV18 and TRBJ2-2, with D perhaps TRBD1 (6 bases). V was pared by 3 bases and J by 2 bases, with 16 bases between. Germline-derived CDR1 and CDR2 are KGHSH and LQKENI. The CDR3 sequence is 17 residues long. Here the CDR3 DNA reads TGTGCCAGCTCACCCCTTCTTGGGGGCTTAAACACCGGGGAGCTGTTTTTT. Translation gives CASSPLLGGLNTGELFF. The variable domain in full, completed from reference TRBV18 and TRBJ2-2, reads NAGVMQNPRHLVRRRGQEARLRCSPMKGHSHVYWYRQLPEEGLKFMVYLQKENIIDESGMPKERFSAEFPKEGPSILRIQQVVRGDSAAYFCASSPLLGGLNTGELFFGEGSRLTVL.

V gene TRBV5-1 combines with J gene TRBJ1-4; TRBD1 is a possible D gene (5 bases). V gave up 4 bases and J gave up 5 bases, with 9 bases separating them. This CDR3 is built from 13 residues. Germline-derived CDR1 and CDR2 are SGHRS and YFSETQ. The CDR3 reads CASSRGGNEKLFF. The CDR3 coding sequence is TGCGCCAGCAGCCGGGGGGGAAATGAAAAACTGTTTTTT.

This clone has more than one count but fewer than ten. This chain uses TRBV19 with TRBJ1-1; D gene unclear. Germline V gene data show CDR1 as LNHDA and CDR2 as SQIVND (reference sequence). V lost 4 bases and J 2 bases, leaving 14 bases between the germline ends. This CDR3 region has 15 residues. CDR3 bases: TGTGCCAGTAGTACCCCGGGCCAAGCAAACACTGAAGCTTTCTTT. Translating gives CASSTPGQANTEAFF.

The CDR3 loop reads CASSLRQGSLSGYTF. The CDR3 DNA is TGTGCCAGCAGTCTGAGACAAGGGAGCCTTAGTGGCTACACCTTC. The genes are TRBV28 and TRBJ1-2; no firm D call. Trimming left V 5 bases short and J 7 bases short, with 20 bases between. CDR1 and CDR2 (germline): MDHEN, SYDVKM. This CDR3 spans 15 amino acids.

V usage is TRBV7-9 and J usage is TRBJ2-1; D tentatively reads TRBD1 or TRBD2 (5 bases each). The germline V gene has CDR1 SEHNR and CDR2 FQNEAQ (reference sequence). V was shortened by 4 bases and J by 15 bases, with 19 bases between the two germline ends. CDR3 size: 13 residues. As DNA, the CDR3 is TGTGCCAGCAGCTCATCCGGGACCACCTCTGGGTTCTTC. Protein product: CASSSSGTTSGFF.

This clone has just one count. The CDR3 loop reads CASSLDVGTGELFF. In DNA form, the CDR3 reads TGCGCCAGCAGCTTGGATGTGGGCACCGGGGAGCTGTTTTTT. V and J are TRBV5-1 and TRBJ2-2; D is undetermined. Trimming pared 0 bases from V and 4 bases from J, leaving 7 bases between. This CDR3 contains 14 residues. Looked up from germline, CDR1 is SGHRS and CDR2 is YFSETQ.

This clone was detected only once. The rearrangement links TRBV28 to TRBJ1-5, with TRBD1 as a possible D gene (5 bases). Germline CDR1 is MDHEN and CDR2 is SYDVKM. V lost 5 bases and J lost 3, with 20 bases in between. The CDR3 is 17 residues long. The CDR3 is CASSPLGTASLNQPQHF. CDR3 DNA: TGTGCCAGCAGTCCCCTCGGGACCGCCAGCCTCAATCAGCCCCAGCATTTT.

The chain is built from TRBV2 and TRBJ2-7, with D perhaps TRBD1 (6 bases). The length of the CDR3 is 14 residues. Germline CDR1 SNHLY, CDR2 FYNNEI. V was cut by 5 bases and J by 1 base, with 12 bases left in between. The DNA of the CDR3 is TGTGCCAGCAGTTTCGACACAGGGTCCTACGAGCAGTACTTC. The encoded protein is CASSFDTGSYEQYF. The entire variable domain, with the rest obtained from reference TRBV2 and TRBJ2-7, is as follows: EPEVTQTPSHQVTQMGQEVILRCVPISNHLYFYWYRQILGQKVEFLVSFYNNEISEKSEIFDDQFSVERPDGSNFTLKIRSTKLEDSAMYFCASSFDTGSYEQYFGPGTRLTVT.

The V call is TRBV7-2, the J call TRBJ2-7; 7 nucleotides match TRBD2. After removal of 10 bases from V and 1 base from J, the junction contained 13 bases not matched to a gene. CDR1 and CDR2 (germline): SGHTA, FQGNSA. The CDR3 length is 15 residues. The CDR3 bases are TGTGCCACCAAGACTGGGAGGGCCACATCCTACGAGCAGTACTTC. This gives the protein CATKTGRATSYEQYF.

The chain carries TRBV18 and TRBJ1-1, with D maybe TRBD1 (5 bases). The CDR3 contains 14 residues. Looked up from germline, CDR1 is KGHSH and CDR2 is LQKENI. Trimming took 3 bases from V and 6 from J, leaving 14 bases between them. CDR3: CASSPGARLSEAFF. CDR3 coding DNA: TGTGCCAGCTCACCCGGGGCCAGGTTATCTGAAGCTTTCTTT.